The sequence of this T cell receptor beta chain was determined in a study of T cell repertoires in cytomegalovirus infection. Study at large: Through public TCR beta signatures, both CMV infection and matching HLA type were indicated.

In the case of this clonotype: Its antigen is not known.

Study outcomes and limitations: Within the response measured ex vivo, HLA-C-restricted CMV-specific TCR beta clonotypes were dominant.

The CDR3 covers 15 residues. V lost 6 bases, J lost 3 bases, and 10 bases stayed unmatched. Germline V lookup: CDR1 SGHAT, CDR2 FQNNGV. A single record per CDR3 protein comes from TCRdb applying MiXCR to the reads. In the table there are about 190,000 distinct CDR3 sequences, 8% to 10% of which are singletons. The sequencing sample was made of PBMCs. The receptor comes from a human donor in good health (CMV status not recorded). Some clones in this sample may be carry-over from other donors' samples. The chain recombines TRBV11-2 with TRBJ2-5; TRBD2 matches at 7 bases. CDR3 in amino acids: CASRRTAGVKETQYF. The CDR3 DNA reads TGTGCCAGCAGGCGTACCGCGGGAGTAAAAGAGACCCAGTACTTC.